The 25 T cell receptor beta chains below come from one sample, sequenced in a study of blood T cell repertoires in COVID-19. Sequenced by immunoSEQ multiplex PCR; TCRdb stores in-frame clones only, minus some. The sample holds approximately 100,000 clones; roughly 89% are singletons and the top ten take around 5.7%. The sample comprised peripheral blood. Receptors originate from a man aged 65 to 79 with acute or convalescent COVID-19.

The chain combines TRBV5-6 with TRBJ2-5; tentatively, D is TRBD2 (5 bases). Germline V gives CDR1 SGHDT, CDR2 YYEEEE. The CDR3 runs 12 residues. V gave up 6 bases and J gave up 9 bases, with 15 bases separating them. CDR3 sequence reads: CASIDGIGAQYF. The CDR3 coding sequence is TGTGCCAGCATCGACGGCATCGGGGCCCAGTACTTC.

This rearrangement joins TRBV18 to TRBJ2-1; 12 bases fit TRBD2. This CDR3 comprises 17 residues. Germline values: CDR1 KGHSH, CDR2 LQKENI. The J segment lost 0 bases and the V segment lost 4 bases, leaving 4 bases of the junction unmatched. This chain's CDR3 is CASSRWTSGNSYNEQFF. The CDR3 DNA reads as TGTGCCAGCTCACGCTGGACTAGCGGGAACTCCTACAATGAGCAGTTCTTC.

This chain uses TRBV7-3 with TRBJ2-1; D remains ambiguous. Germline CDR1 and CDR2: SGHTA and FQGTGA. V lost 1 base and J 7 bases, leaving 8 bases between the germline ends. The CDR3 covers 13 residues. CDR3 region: CASSLRQRNEQFF. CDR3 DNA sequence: TGTGCCAGCAGCTTAAGGCAGCGTAATGAGCAGTTCTTC.

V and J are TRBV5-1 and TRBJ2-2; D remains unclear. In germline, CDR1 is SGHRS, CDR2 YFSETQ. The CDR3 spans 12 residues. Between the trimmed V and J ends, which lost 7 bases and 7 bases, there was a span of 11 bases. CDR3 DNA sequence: TGCGCCAGCTCCAGACTGGGCGGGGAGCTGTTTTTT. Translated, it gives CASSRLGGELFF. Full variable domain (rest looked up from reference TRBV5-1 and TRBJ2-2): KAGVTQTPRYLIKTRGQQVTLSCSPISGHRSVSWYQQTPGQGLQFLFEYFSETQRNKGNFPGRFSGRQFSNSRSEMNVSTLELGDSALYLCASSRLGGELFFGEGSRLTVL.

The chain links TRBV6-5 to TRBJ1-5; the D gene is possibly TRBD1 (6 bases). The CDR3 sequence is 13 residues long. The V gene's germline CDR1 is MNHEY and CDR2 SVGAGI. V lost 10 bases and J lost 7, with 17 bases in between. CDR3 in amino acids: CATGGAFLQPQHF. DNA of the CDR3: TGTGCCACGGGGGGGGCGTTCCTCCAGCCCCAGCATTTT.

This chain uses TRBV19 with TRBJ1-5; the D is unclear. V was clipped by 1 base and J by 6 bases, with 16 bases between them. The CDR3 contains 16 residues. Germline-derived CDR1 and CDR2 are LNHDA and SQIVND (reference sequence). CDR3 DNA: TGTGCCAGTAGTATAGTACCCGGGGTATTTGTTCAGCCCCAGCATTTT. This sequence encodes CASSIVPGVFVQPQHF.

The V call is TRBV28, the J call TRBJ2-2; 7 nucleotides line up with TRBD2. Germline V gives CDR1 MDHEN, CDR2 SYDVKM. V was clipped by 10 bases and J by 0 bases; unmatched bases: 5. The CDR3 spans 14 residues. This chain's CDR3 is CATASGTNTGELFF. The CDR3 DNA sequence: TGTGCCACCGCAAGCGGGACGAACACCGGGGAGCTGTTTTTT.

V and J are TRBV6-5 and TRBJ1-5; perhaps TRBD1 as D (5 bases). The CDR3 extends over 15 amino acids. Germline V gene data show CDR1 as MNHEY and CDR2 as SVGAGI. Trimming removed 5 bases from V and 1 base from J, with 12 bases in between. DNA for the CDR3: TGTGCCAGCAGTCCCCAGGGTAGGAGCAATCAGCCCCAGCATTTT. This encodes CASSPQGRSNQPQHF.

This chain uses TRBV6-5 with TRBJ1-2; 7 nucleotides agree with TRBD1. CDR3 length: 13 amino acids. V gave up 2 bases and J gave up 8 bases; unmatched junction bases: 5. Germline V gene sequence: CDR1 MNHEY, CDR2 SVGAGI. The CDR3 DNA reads TGTGCCAGCAGTTACAGGACAGGACGGGGCTACACCTTC. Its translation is CASSYRTGRGYTF.

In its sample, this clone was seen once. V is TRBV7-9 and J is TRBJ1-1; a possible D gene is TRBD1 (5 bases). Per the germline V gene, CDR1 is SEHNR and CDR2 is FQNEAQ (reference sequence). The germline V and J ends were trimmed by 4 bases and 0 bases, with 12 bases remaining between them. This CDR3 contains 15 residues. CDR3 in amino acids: CASSSGTGLNTEAFF. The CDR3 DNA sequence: TGTGCCAGCAGCTCGGGCACAGGCCTGAACACTGAAGCTTTCTTT. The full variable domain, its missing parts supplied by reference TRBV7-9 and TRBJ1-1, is DTGVSQNPRHKITKRGQNVTFRCDPISEHNRLYWYRQTLGQGPEFLTYFQNEAQLEKSRLLSDRFSAERPKGSFSTLEIQRTEQGDSAMYLCASSSGTGLNTEAFFGQGTRLTVV.

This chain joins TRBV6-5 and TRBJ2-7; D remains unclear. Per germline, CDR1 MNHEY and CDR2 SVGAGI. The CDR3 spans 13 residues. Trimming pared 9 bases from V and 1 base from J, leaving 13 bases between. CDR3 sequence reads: CASSYIGSYEQYF. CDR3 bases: TGTGCCAGTTCATATATCGGTTCCTACGAGCAGTACTTC.

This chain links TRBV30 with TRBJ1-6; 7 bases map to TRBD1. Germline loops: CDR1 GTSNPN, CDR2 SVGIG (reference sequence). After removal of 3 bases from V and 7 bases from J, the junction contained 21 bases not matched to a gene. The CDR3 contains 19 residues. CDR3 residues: CAWRGLAFGYRGMNSPLHF. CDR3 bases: TGTGCCTGGAGAGGATTGGCCTTCGGGTACAGGGGCATGAATTCACCCCTCCACTTT. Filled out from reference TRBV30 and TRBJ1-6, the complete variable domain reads SQTIHQWPATLVQPVGSPLSLECTVEGTSNPNLYWYRQAAGRGLQLLFYSVGIGQISSEVPQNLSASRPQDRQFILSSKKLLLSDSGFYLCAWRGLAFGYRGMNSPLHFGNGTRLTVT.

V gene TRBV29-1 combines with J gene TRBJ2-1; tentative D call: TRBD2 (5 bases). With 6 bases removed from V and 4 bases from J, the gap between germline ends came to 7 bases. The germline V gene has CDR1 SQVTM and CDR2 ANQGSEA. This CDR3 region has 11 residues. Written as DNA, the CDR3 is TGCAGCGTAGGACTGTACAATGAGCAGTTCTTC. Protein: CSVGLYNEQFF.

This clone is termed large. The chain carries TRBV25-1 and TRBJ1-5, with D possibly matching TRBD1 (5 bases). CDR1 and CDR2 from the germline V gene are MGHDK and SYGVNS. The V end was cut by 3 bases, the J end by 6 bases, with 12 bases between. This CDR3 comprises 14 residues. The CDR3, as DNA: TGTGCCAGCAGTGAGAAGGGGAAGGGTCAGCCCCAGCATTTT. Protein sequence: CASSEKGKGQPQHF.

In nucleotides, the CDR3 is TGTGCCAGCAGTTACTCGCTAGCGGGGGCTGGGGAGCTGTTTTTT. Translated, it gives CASSYSLAGAGELFF. The chain has TRBV6-5 and TRBJ2-2; 10 positions agree with TRBD2. The CDR3 is 15 amino acids. Germline CDR1 is MNHEY and CDR2 is SVGAGI. J gave up 8 bases and V 0 bases, and 3 bases lay outside the gene matches.

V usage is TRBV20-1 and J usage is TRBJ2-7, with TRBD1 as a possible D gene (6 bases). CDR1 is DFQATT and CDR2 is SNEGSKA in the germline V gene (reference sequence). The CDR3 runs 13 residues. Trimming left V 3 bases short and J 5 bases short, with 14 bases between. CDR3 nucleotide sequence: TGCAGTGCTAGTCCACAGGGTTGGGACGAGCAGTACTTC. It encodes CSASPQGWDEQYF.

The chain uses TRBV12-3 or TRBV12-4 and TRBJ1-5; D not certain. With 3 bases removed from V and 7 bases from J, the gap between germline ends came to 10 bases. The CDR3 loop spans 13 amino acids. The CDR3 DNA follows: TGTGCCAGCAGTTTTTCGGGGTCCCAGCCCCAGCATTTT. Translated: CASSFSGSQPQHF.

CDR3 amino acids: CAWSIGGTGGVGYTF. The CDR3 region has the DNA TGTGCCTGGAGTATCGGCGGGACAGGGGGCGTAGGCTACACCTTC. The V gene is TRBV30, the J gene TRBJ1-2; 12 bases map to TRBD1. In germline, CDR1 is GTSNPN, CDR2 SVGIG (reference sequence). The junction had 9 bases not matched to a gene; V was cut back by 2 bases and J by 8 bases. The CDR3 totals 15 residues.

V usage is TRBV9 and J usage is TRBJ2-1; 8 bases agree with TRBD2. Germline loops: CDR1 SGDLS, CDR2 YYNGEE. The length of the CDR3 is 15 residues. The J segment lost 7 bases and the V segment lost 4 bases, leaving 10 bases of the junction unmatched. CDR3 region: CASSPSGSLRNEQFF. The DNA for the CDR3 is TGTGCCAGCAGCCCCAGCGGGAGTCTTCGGAATGAGCAGTTCTTC.

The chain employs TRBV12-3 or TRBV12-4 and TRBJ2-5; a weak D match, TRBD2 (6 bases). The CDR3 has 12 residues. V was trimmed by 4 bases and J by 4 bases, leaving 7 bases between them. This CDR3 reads CASSSGRETQYF. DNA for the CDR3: TGTGCCAGCAGTTCCGGGAGAGAGACCCAGTACTTC.

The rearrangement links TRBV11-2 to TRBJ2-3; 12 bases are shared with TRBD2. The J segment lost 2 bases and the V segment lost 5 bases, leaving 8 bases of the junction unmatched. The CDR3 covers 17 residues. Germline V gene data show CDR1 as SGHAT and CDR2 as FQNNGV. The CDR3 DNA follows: TGTGCCAGCAGCCAGCGACTAGCGGGAGCCGCCACAGATACGCAGTATTTT. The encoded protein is CASSQRLAGAATDTQYF.

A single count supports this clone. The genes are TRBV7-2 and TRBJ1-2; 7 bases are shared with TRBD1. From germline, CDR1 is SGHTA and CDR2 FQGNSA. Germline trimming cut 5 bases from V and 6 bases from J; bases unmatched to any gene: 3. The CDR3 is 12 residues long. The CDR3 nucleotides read TGTGCCAGCAGCCCCGGGACAGATGGCTACACCTTC. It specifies CASSPGTDGYTF.

CDR3 nucleotides: TGTGCCAGCAGCCGGATCGAGGACACACTACTCAACTATGGCTACACCTTC. It translates to CASSRIEDTLLNYGYTF. This chain links TRBV7-9 with TRBJ1-2, with D tentatively TRBD1 (5 bases). CDR3 length: 17 amino acids. Germline assignment: CDR1 SEHNR and CDR2 FQNEAQ (reference sequence). Trimming took 5 bases from V and 2 from J, leaving 21 bases between them.

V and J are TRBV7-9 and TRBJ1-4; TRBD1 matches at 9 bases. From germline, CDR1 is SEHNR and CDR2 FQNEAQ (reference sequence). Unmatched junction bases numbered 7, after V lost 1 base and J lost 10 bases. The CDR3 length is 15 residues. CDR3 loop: CASSLGGQGTRKLFF. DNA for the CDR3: TGTGCCAGCAGCTTAGGGGGACAGGGAACGAGAAAACTGTTTTTT.

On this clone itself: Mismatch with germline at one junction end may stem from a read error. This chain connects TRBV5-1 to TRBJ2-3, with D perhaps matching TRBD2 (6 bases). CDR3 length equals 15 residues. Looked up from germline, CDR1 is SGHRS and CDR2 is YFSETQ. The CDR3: CASSSTSVSIDTQYF. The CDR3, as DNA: TGCGCCAGCAGCTCGACTAGTGTAAGCATAGATACGCAGTATTTT. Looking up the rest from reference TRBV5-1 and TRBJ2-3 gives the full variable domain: KAGVTQTPRYLIKTRGQQVTLSCSPISGHRSVSWYQQTPGQGLQFLFEYFSETQRNKGNFPGRFSGRQFSNSRSEMNVSTLELGDSALYLCASSSTSVSIDTQYFGPGTRLTVL.